A single sample gave rise to the 17 T cell receptor beta chains below, sequenced in a study of human T cells and chemical hapten exposure. The time point here: patch test 3, about 24 weeks after DPC sensitization. This sample's treatment: therapeutic diphenylcyclopropenone sensitization with weekly scalp DPC. Each CDR3 protein gets one entry after TCRdb re-called the RACE reads with MiXCR. The table shows 82,000 or so distinct CDR3 sequences, with 10% to 15% occurring only once. The sequencing here drew on whole blood, taken in connection with sensitization to the hapten diphenylcyclopropenone (DPC). All receptors derive from a woman between 45 and 60 years old with alopecia areata. Some clones in this sample may be carry-over from other donors' samples.

This chain uses TRBV10-2 with TRBJ2-7, with D possibly TRBD2 on 6 matching bases. There are 14 residues in the CDR3. The germline V gene has CDR1 WSHSY and CDR2 SAAADI. Trimming cost V 5 bases and J 1 base, with 12 bases left between them. CDR3 sequence: CASSLSGPSYEQYF. CDR3 DNA sequence: TGCGCCAGCAGTTTAAGCGGGCCGTCCTACGAGCAGTACTTC.

This clonotype occurred a few times. V usage is TRBV28 and J usage is TRBJ2-7; D gene ambiguous. The CDR3 runs to 12 residues. With 4 bases removed from V and 5 bases from J, the gap between germline ends came to 9 bases. The germline gives CDR1 MDHEN, CDR2 SYDVKM. CDR3 bases: TGTGCCAGCAGTTCCTCTGGGAACGAGCAGTACTTC. Its translation is CASSSSGNEQYF.

This rearrangement joins TRBV15 to TRBJ2-3; D not resolved. CDR3 length: 15 residues. Germline V gene lookup returns CDR1 LNHNV and CDR2 YYDKDF (reference sequence). Trimming took off 1 base at V and 0 bases at J, with 8 bases between the two ends. CDR3 coding DNA: TGTGCCACCAGCAGAGGCCGTGCTAGCACAGATACGCAGTATTTT. Translating it yields CATSRGRASTDTQYF.

This clonotype appeared a few times. The chain employs TRBV12-3 or TRBV12-4 and TRBJ1-2; 9 nucleotides align to TRBD1. The CDR3 is 13 amino acids. J gave up 4 bases and V 6 bases, and 3 bases lay outside the gene matches. For the CDR3, the DNA is TGTGCCAGCAGCCGGGACAGGGTCTATGGCTACACCTTC. Its translation is CASSRDRVYGYTF.

The table lists this clonotype with a few counts. The V and J genes are TRBV3-1 and TRBJ2-3, with TRBD2 matching over 7 bases. From germline, CDR1 is LGHDT and CDR2 YNNKEL (reference sequence). This CDR3 spans 18 amino acids. Germline trimming cut 2 bases from V and 2 bases from J; bases unmatched to any gene: 13. CDR3 sequence (DNA): TGTGCCAGCAGCCAACGAATACTAACTAGCGCAAACACAGATACGCAGTATTTT. Protein: CASSQRILTSANTDTQYF.

Points on this clonotype: This may arise from a read error, as a much more abundant clone is one base away. This sequence joins TRBV5-1 and TRBJ2-2, with D hard to call. V lost 6 bases and J 0 bases, leaving 9 bases between the germline ends. This CDR3 contains 14 residues. Germline lookup yields CDR1 SGHRS and CDR2 YFSETQ. CDR3 sequence (DNA): TGCGCCAGCAACCAGACCACGAACACCGGGGAGCTGTTTTTT. Translated, it gives CASNQTTNTGELFF. Full variable domain (missing parts from reference TRBV5-1 and TRBJ2-2): KAGVTQTPRYLIKTRGQQVTLSCSPISGHRSVSWYQQTPGQGLQFLFEYFSETQRNKGNFPGRFSGRQFSNSRSEMNVSTLELGDSALYLCASNQTTNTGELFFGEGSRLTVL.

V usage is TRBV29-1 and J usage is TRBJ1-2; no definite D call. This CDR3 is 11 amino acids long. CDR1 SQVTM and CDR2 ANQGSEA come from the germline V gene. With 0 bases removed from V and 2 bases from J, the gap between germline ends came to 1 base. The CDR3 coding sequence is TGCAGCGTTGAAGAGAACTATGGCTACACCTTC. Protein sequence: CSVEENYGYTF.

This clonotype was seen more than once but under ten times. CDR3 nucleotide sequence: TGCAGCGTTAGGGCTAGCCTAAATGAGCAGTTCTTC. It codes for CSVRASLNEQFF. The chain has TRBV29-1 and TRBJ2-1; tentatively, D is TRBD2 (5 bases). CDR3 length: 12 amino acids. Germline V gene sequence: CDR1 SQVTM, CDR2 ANQGSEA. Trimming stripped 5 bases from V and 7 bases from J, with 12 bases between.

The chain employs TRBV29-1 and TRBJ2-7; 9 bases align to TRBD1. The germline gives CDR1 SQVTM, CDR2 ANQGSEA. The length of the CDR3 is 14 residues. The V segment lost 6 bases and the J segment 5 bases; nucleotides outside the gene matches: 11. The CDR3 here is CSVAGTGSRDEQYF. DNA for the CDR3: TGCAGCGTGGCCGGGACAGGGTCTAGGGACGAGCAGTACTTC.

The rearrangement uses TRBV27 and TRBJ2-5; 7 positions agree with TRBD1. The CDR3 has 14 amino acids. With 6 bases clipped from V and 1 base from J, the junction kept 5 bases outside the gene matches. CDR1 is MNHEY and CDR2 is SMNVEV in the germline V gene (reference sequence). CDR3 nucleotides: TGTGCCAGCAGCCCTGGACAGGCCCAAGAGACCCAGTACTTC. This sequence encodes CASSPGQAQETQYF.

This clonotype was counted at least ten times. The V gene is TRBV3-1, the J gene TRBJ2-7; D is possibly TRBD1 or TRBD2 (5 bases each). Trimming took off 5 bases at V and 5 bases at J, with 16 bases between the two ends. The germline CDR1 and CDR2 sequences are LGHDT and YNNKEL (reference sequence). The CDR3 consists of 14 residues. The CDR3 loop reads CASSAGTGRDEQYF. The CDR3, as DNA: TGTGCCAGCAGCGCCGGGACGGGACGGGACGAGCAGTACTTC.

The chain couples TRBV5-1 to TRBJ2-6, with D possibly matching TRBD1 (6 bases). The V gene lost 5 bases and the J gene lost 3 bases, with 15 bases spanning the gap. Per the germline V gene, CDR1 is SGHRS and CDR2 is YFSETQ. CDR3 length: 16 amino acids. CDR3 loop: CASRNSNRDGANVLTF. The CDR3 nucleotides read TGCGCCAGCAGAAACTCGAACAGGGATGGGGCCAACGTCCTGACTTTC.

V is TRBV14 and J is TRBJ1-1; D remains ambiguous. This CDR3 contains 12 residues. V was shortened by 1 base and J by 8 bases, with 8 bases between the two germline ends. Germline V lookup: CDR1 SGHDN, CDR2 FVKESK. CDR3 residues: CASSQAGREAFF. The CDR3 nucleotides read TGTGCCAGCAGCCAAGCCGGGCGAGAAGCTTTCTTT.

The chain couples TRBV7-2 to TRBJ1-3; weak D call: TRBD1 (5 bases). The CDR3 spans 15 residues. Deletions cut 5 bases from V and 3 bases from J, with 14 bases between. Germline lookup yields CDR1 SGHTA and CDR2 FQGNSA. This CDR3 reads CASSPQRGVGNTIYF. CDR3 nucleotide sequence: TGTGCCAGCAGCCCTCAACGGGGGGTTGGAAACACCATATATTTT.

The gene calls are TRBV2 and TRBJ2-1; 11 bases agree with TRBD2. CDR1 and CDR2 from the germline V gene are SNHLY and FYNNEI. V lost 7 bases to trimming and J lost 6 bases; unmatched junction nucleotides: 5. This CDR3 has 14 amino acids. CDR3 protein: CASILLAGVNEQFF. The CDR3, as DNA: TGTGCCAGCATCTTACTAGCGGGAGTCAATGAGCAGTTCTTC.

The chain carries TRBV20-1 and TRBJ2-1; 9 bases agree with TRBD2. This CDR3 has 18 amino acids. V lost 0 bases, J lost 4 bases, and 13 bases stayed unmatched. Looked up from germline, CDR1 is DFQATT and CDR2 is SNEGSKA (reference sequence). The CDR3 DNA reads as TGCAGTGCTAGAGAGCCTACTACAGGACTAGCGAGGTACAATGAGCAGTTCTTC. Its translation is CSAREPTTGLARYNEQFF.

At least ten counts were recorded for this clonotype. The J gene is TRBJ2-1, the V gene TRBV20-1; D might be TRBD1 (5 bases). Germline V lookup: CDR1 DFQATT, CDR2 SNEGSKA (reference sequence). The CDR3 has 12 amino acids. Trimming cost V 7 bases and J 4 bases, with 11 bases left between them. CDR3 loop: CSVSGWYNEQFF. The CDR3 DNA sequence: TGCAGTGTTTCAGGGTGGTACAATGAGCAGTTCTTC.